This T cell receptor beta chain was observed in a study of T cell repertoires in cytomegalovirus infection (dated by TCRdb to the late 2010s). Looking at the study overall: The HLA type of each donor mattered for the analysis, because public TCR beta signatures pointed to carriage of CMV infection along with the matching HLA type. Overall study outcomes, separate from this receptor: In both this cohort and an independent approximately 400-donor cohort, the cumulative frequency of public TCR beta family members distinguished carriers of CMV infection plus the relevant HLA type. In the ex vivo response, HLA-C-restricted CMV-specific TCR beta clonotypes were dominant, and in two of eight donors the single most frequent clonotype came from this HLA-C-restricted group.

The data were produced on an Illumina HiSeq 1500. Using fastp trimming at Q25 and MiXCR clonotype assembly, TCRdb reanalyzed the public sequencing data and kept in-frame beta chains. CDR3 protein duplicates are merged, each entry listing the most common genes and DNA. This sample has around 530,000 distinct CDR3 sequences in its table, and roughly 29% of those were observed once. The top ten clones comprise less than 15% of the sample. The CDR3, from cysteine to phenylalanine, totals 17 residues. The DNA shown is the 51-base CDR3, in frame from base 1. V loses 5 bases at its end and J loses 7 bases; junction bases beyond the gene matches: 16. This clonotype showed up many times. Its cognate antigen has yet to be identified. Base qualities were left out, and no much larger clone turns up one base away.

The clonotype comes from a human donor in good health (CMV status not recorded). Some clones in this sample may be carry-over from other donors' samples. The sample was PBMCs. Recombination connected TRBV12-3 or TRBV12-4 to TRBJ2-1; the central 8 bases match TRBD1. Read as DNA, the sequence is TGTGCCAGCAGTCCCCTATTCTCCGGGACAGGTAAAAATGAGCAGTTCTTC. It encodes CASSPLFSGTGKNEQFF.